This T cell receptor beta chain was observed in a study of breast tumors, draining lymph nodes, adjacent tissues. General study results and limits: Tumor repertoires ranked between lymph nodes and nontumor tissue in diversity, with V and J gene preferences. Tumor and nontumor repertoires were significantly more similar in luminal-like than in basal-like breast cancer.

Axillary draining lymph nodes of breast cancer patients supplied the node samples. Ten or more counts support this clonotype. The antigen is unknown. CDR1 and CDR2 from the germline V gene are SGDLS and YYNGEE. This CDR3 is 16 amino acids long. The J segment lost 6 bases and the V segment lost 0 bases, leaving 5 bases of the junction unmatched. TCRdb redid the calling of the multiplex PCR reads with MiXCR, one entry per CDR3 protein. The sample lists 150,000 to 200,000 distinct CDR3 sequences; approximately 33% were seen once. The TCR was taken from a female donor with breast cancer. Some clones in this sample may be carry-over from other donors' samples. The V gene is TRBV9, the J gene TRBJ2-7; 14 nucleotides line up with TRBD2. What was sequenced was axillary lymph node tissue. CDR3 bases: TGTGCCAGCAGCGTAGAGGGGGGACTAGCGGGAGTCGAGCAGTACTTC. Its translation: CASSVEGGLAGVEQYF.